Listed below are T cell receptor beta chains from one sample, sequenced in a study of blood T cell repertoires in COVID-19. Clones were read by immunoSEQ multiplex PCR, and TCRdb kept only the in-frame ones, dropping some. Here the sample spans 140,000 to 150,000 clones, roughly 80% being singletons. Sequencing input: peripheral blood. Receptors were obtained from a human donor with acute or convalescent COVID-19. The donor label of this sample is uncertain. CDR3s include the opening cysteine and the closing phenylalanine or tryptophan. D genes are given only for firm matches. Expanded clones are given a class, and other clones once, few, many or no size at all.

.	TRBD2	TRBJ2-2	TRBV6-1	CASSVLAGGGTGELFF	TGTGCCAGCAGTGTCCTAGCGGGGGGTGGGACCGGGGAGCTGTTTTTT
.	.	TRBJ2-2	TRBV5-6	CASRRWGDTGELFF	TGTGCCAGCCGGCGTTGGGGGGACACCGGGGAGCTGTTTTTT
.	.	TRBJ1-1	TRBV27	CASTKTGYGTEAFF	TGTGCCAGCACTAAGACAGGTTATGGCACTGAAGCTTTCTTT
.	.	TRBJ1-6	TRBV11-2	CASSWGRSANSPLHF	TGTGCCAGCAGCTGGGGCCGAAGTGCTAATTCACCCCTCCACTTT
.	.	TRBJ1-3	TRBV13	CASSLRTAGNTIYF	TGTGCCAGCAGCTTAAGGACAGCCGGAAACACCATATATTTT
few	.	TRBJ1-5	TRBV3-1/TRBV3-2	CASSSGSNQPQHF	TGTGCCAGCAGCTCAGGGTCCAATCAGCCCCAGCATTTT
.	.	TRBJ1-2	TRBV15	CATSRGEQGYGYTF	TGTGCCACCAGCAGAGGGGAGCAGGGGTATGGCTACACCTTC
once	.	TRBJ1-1	TRBV6-1	CASSELGDNTEAFF	TGTGCCAGCAGTGAATTAGGGGATAACACTGAAGCTTTCTTT
.	.	TRBJ2-1	TRBV19	CASSRLGVYSYNEQFF	TGTGCCAGTAGTCGCCTCGGGGTATACTCCTACAATGAGCAGTTCTTC
.	.	TRBJ1-2	TRBV6-5	CASSPGHSYGYTF	TGTGCCAGCAGCCCCGGACACTCCTATGGCTACACCTTC
.	.	TRBJ1-1	TRBV11-1	CASSPRTRNTEAFF	TGTGCCAGCAGCCCCCGGACAAGAAACACTGAAGCTTTCTTT
.	TRBD1	TRBJ1-2	TRBV27	CASSPTGVGYTF	TGTGCCAGCAGTCCCACAGGGGTTGGCTACACCTTC
.	.	TRBJ1-3	TRBV7-6	CASSLGQAGSGNTIYF	TGTGCCAGCAGCTTAGGTCAGGCGGGCTCTGGAAACACCATATATTTT
.	.	TRBJ2-2	TRBV5-6	CASSIGTSVTELFF	TGTGCCAGCAGCATAGGGACTTCAGTCACGGAGCTGTTTTTT
.	TRBD1	TRBJ1-3	TRBV7-2	CASSFNPQGARGNTIYF	TGTGCCAGCAGCTTTAACCCACAGGGGGCCCGTGGAAACACCATATATTTT
.	.	TRBJ1-4	TRBV5-1	CASSLDRQATNEKLFF	TGCGCCAGCAGCTTGGACAGACAAGCAACTAATGAAAAACTGTTTTTT
.	.	TRBJ2-3	TRBV27	CASSLQGPTDTQYF	TGTGCCAGCAGTTTACAGGGTCCCACAGATACGCAGTATTTT
.	.	TRBJ1-2	TRBV7-8	CASSPAGTYGYTF	TGTGCCAGCAGCCCAGCGGGCACGTATGGCTACACCTTC
.	TRBD1	TRBJ1-2	TRBV19	CASSRDRGDYGYTF	TGTGCCAGTAGTCGGGACAGGGGGGACTATGGCTACACCTTC
once	.	TRBJ1-3	TRBV10-1	CASSEEPPWGNTIYF	TGCGCCAGCAGTGAGGAGCCGCCCTGGGGAAACACCATATATTTT
.	TRBD1	TRBJ1-2	TRBV10-3	CAISASGTGGDGYTF	TGTGCCATCAGTGCATCCGGGACAGGGGGCGATGGCTACACCTTC
.	.	TRBJ1-1	TRBV7-9	CATRLFGDTEAFF	TGTGCCACCCGGTTATTCGGGGACACTGAAGCTTTCTTT
.	.	TRBJ2-6	TRBV6-1	CASSDRGGGSGANVLTF	TGTGCCAGCAGTGATAGGGGAGGGGGCTCTGGGGCCAACGTCCTGACTTTC
.	TRBD2	TRBJ2-5	TRBV14	CASSQEFLAGGTKTQYF	TGTGCCAGCAGCCAAGAGTTCCTAGCGGGGGGGACAAAGACCCAGTACTTC
.	.	TRBJ1-1	TRBV2	CASILLWNTEAFF	TGTGCCAGCATTCTCTTATGGAACACTGAAGCTTTCTTT
.	.	TRBJ1-1	TRBV5-1	CASSLEGRDTEAFF	TGCGCCAGCAGCTTAGAAGGGAGGGACACTGAAGCTTTCTTT
.	.	TRBJ1-1	TRBV5-8	CASSWVEETNTEAFF	TGTGCCAGCAGCTGGGTGGAGGAGACGAACACTGAAGCTTTCTTT
.	TRBD1	TRBJ1-2	TRBV6-1	CASSEEGAGLYGYTF	TGTGCCAGCAGTGAAGAGGGGGCCGGCCTCTATGGCTACACCTTC